Below are 28 T cell receptor beta chains sequenced from a single sample in a study of cytomegalovirus exposure and HLA in healthy donors. PCR amplification relied on 60 Vbeta primers (plus 13 Jbeta primers). TCRdb's table, derived via immunoSEQ multiplex PCR, lists solely in-frame clones and lacks some. The data show some 150,000 clones, around 83% seen once. Material: PBMCs. Receptor source: a man aged 40-49 years in good health and CMV-seropositive.

This chain connects TRBV4-1 to TRBJ2-1; TRBD2 agrees at 10 bases. Trimming removed 3 bases from V and 6 bases from J; junction bases left unmatched: 8. The germline gives CDR1 MGHRA, CDR2 YSYEKL. CDR3 length: 16 amino acids. The CDR3 sequence is CASSHPPSGSANEQFF. The CDR3 DNA follows: TGCGCCAGCAGCCACCCCCCTAGCGGGAGCGCCAATGAGCAGTTCTTC.

This clone has more than one count but fewer than ten. This rearrangement joins TRBV12-5 to TRBJ2-7; D uncertain. V was clipped by 4 bases and J by 2 bases, with 9 bases between them. The CDR3 has 13 residues. Germline V gene sequence: CDR1 LGHNT, CDR2 FRNRAP. The CDR3 nucleotides are TGTGCTAGTGGTTCGAATGGGCCCTACGAGCAGTACTTC. Its protein is CASGSNGPYEQYF.

The chain carries TRBV5-4 and TRBJ2-7; tentative D call: TRBD1 (6 bases). From germline, CDR1 is SGHNT and CDR2 YYREEE (reference sequence). This CDR3 has 14 residues. The V and J ends lost 0 bases and 6 bases respectively, with 13 bases between them. CDR3 DNA sequence: TGTGCCAGCAGCTTGGAAACAGGGCCCCGCGAGCAGTACTTC. Amino acid sequence: CASSLETGPREQYF. The variable domain in full, with the rest retrieved from reference TRBV5-4 and TRBJ2-7, is ETGVTQSPTHLIKTRGQQVTLRCSSQSGHNTVSWYQQALGQGPQFIFQYYREEENGRGNFPPRFSGLQFPNYSSELNVNALELDDSALYLCASSLETGPREQYFGPGTRLTVT.

This clone was counted between two and nine times. Other DNA sequences in this sample translate to the same CDR3. The chain recombines TRBV18 with TRBJ1-1; 9 bases line up with TRBD1. From germline, CDR1 is KGHSH and CDR2 LQKENI. V shed 3 bases and J 5 bases; nucleotides not matched to a gene: 4. CDR3 length: 14 amino acids. The CDR3 region is CASSPRQGGTEAFF. CDR3 sequence (DNA): TGTGCCAGCTCACCCCGACAGGGGGGGACTGAAGCTTTCTTT.

The V gene is TRBV9, the J gene TRBJ1-3; maybe TRBD1 (6 bases). This CDR3 region has 17 residues. Germline CDR1 and CDR2: SGDLS and YYNGEE. V was pared by 0 bases and J by 0 bases, with 13 bases between. The CDR3 spells CASSVGGNRASGNTIYF. The CDR3 DNA reads as TGTGCCAGCAGCGTAGGCGGAAACAGGGCCTCTGGAAACACCATATATTTT. Looking up the rest from reference TRBV9 and TRBJ1-3 gives the full variable domain: DSGVTQTPKHLITATGQRVTLRCSPRSGDLSVYWYQQSLDQGLQFLIQYYNGEERAKGNILERFSAQQFPDLHSELNLSSLELGDSALYFCASSVGGNRASGNTIYFGEGSWLTVV.

This clone showed up just a few times. This chain joins TRBV11-2 and TRBJ1-2; no firm D call. CDR1 and CDR2 (germline): SGHAT, FQNNGV. V was cut by 0 bases and J by 4 bases, with 12 bases left in between. The CDR3 spans 15 residues. As DNA, the CDR3 is TGTGCCAGCAGCTTAGATTGGAGCATTTCCTATGGCTACACCTTC. Translation gives CASSLDWSISYGYTF.

The genes are TRBV15 and TRBJ2-5; 8 nucleotides line up with TRBD2. J lost 5 bases, V lost 5 bases, and 10 bases had no gene match. CDR3 length: 15 amino acids. CDR1 and CDR2 (germline): LNHNV, YYDKDF (reference sequence). The CDR3 sequence is CATSFRGRGVETQYF. CDR3 nucleotides: TGTGCCACCAGCTTCCGGGGGCGGGGGGTGGAGACCCAGTACTTC.

V and J are TRBV19 and TRBJ2-3, with TRBD2 identical over 9 bases. Germline V CDR1 and CDR2: LNHDA, SQIVND (reference sequence). The CDR3 sequence is 15 residues long. Trimming removed 6 bases from V and 5 bases from J; junction bases left unmatched: 9. The CDR3 region is CASSLAGGPKDTQYF. As DNA, the CDR3 is TGTGCCAGTAGCCTGGCGGGAGGGCCTAAAGATACGCAGTATTTT.

The chain combines TRBV6-5 with TRBJ2-7; D may be TRBD1 (5 bases). This CDR3 contains 14 residues. V shed 0 bases and J shed 3 bases, with 9 bases lying between them. Germline CDR1 and CDR2: MNHEY and SVGAGI. The CDR3 here is CASSYSQGYYEQYF. The CDR3 DNA reads as TGTGCCAGCAGTTACTCTCAGGGCTACTACGAGCAGTACTTC.

The chain has TRBV27 and TRBJ1-1, with unresolved D. V was pared by 6 bases and J by 5 bases, with 10 bases between. CDR1 and CDR2 (germline): MNHEY, SMNVEV (reference sequence). This CDR3 region has 12 residues. The CDR3 sequence: CASREGRTEAFF. CDR3 nucleotide sequence: TGTGCCAGCAGGGAGGGAAGGACTGAAGCTTTCTTT.

The chain joins TRBV18 to TRBJ1-2, with D possibly TRBD1 on 5 matching bases. With 3 bases removed from V and 8 bases from J, the gap between germline ends came to 13 bases. CDR3 length: 13 residues. Germline lookup yields CDR1 KGHSH and CDR2 LQKENI. For the CDR3, the DNA is TGTGCCAGCTCACCGACTCAGGGAGGGGGCTACACCTTC. Its translation: CASSPTQGGGYTF.

This clone was observed a handful of times. The V gene is TRBV5-1, the J gene TRBJ2-6; no firm D call. The CDR3 sequence is 15 residues long. V lost 2 bases and J 1 base, leaving 7 bases between the germline ends. CDR1 SGHRS and CDR2 YFSETQ come from the germline V gene. Written as DNA, the CDR3 is TGCGCCAGCAGCTTCGGGTTATCTGGGGCCAACGTCCTGACTTTC. It yields the protein CASSFGLSGANVLTF.

The gene calls are TRBV29-1 and TRBJ2-7; the match to TRBD1 covers 10 bases. Germline CDR1 is SQVTM and CDR2 is ANQGSEA. V dropped 2 bases and J dropped 6; count of bases not matched to a gene: 7. The CDR3 extends over 14 amino acids. CDR3 nucleotides: TGCAGCGTTGAACGCGGGACAGGGGCAGGCGAGCAGTACTTC. Translated: CSVERGTGAGEQYF.

This chain joins TRBV9 and TRBJ2-1; D is uncertain. The CDR3 contains 15 residues. V shed 3 bases and J shed 1 base, with 11 bases lying between them. Looked up from germline, CDR1 is SGDLS and CDR2 is YYNGEE. In DNA form, the CDR3 reads TGTGCCAGCAGCGGCGCCGTCGGGTCCTACAATGAGCAGTTCTTC. It specifies CASSGAVGSYNEQFF.

The CDR3 DNA sequence: TGTGCCAGCAGTCCAGGTAGGGGGGGGACTGAAGCTTTCTTT. Protein sequence: CASSPGRGGTEAFF. V is TRBV2 and J is TRBJ1-1, with a possible D match to TRBD1 (6 bases). The CDR3 has 14 amino acids. From germline, CDR1 is SNHLY and CDR2 FYNNEI. V gave up 5 bases and J gave up 5 bases, with 15 bases separating them.

This clone was detected only once. The chain couples TRBV11-2 to TRBJ2-7; a possible D gene is TRBD2 (7 bases). This CDR3 has 16 amino acids. CDR1 is SGHAT and CDR2 is FQNNGV in the germline V gene. The V and J ends lost 5 bases and 4 bases respectively, with 21 bases between them. As DNA, the CDR3 is TGTGCCAGCAGCCCAGCACGAGGGGGGGCGAATTACGAGCAGTACTTC. Amino acids: CASSPARGGANYEQYF.

This clone has just a few counts. This chain connects TRBV30 to TRBJ2-5; 11 bases fit TRBD1. The CDR3 runs to 15 residues. V trimming: 4 bases; J trimming: 4 bases; junction bases outside the gene matches: 8. The germline gives CDR1 GTSNPN, CDR2 SVGIG (reference sequence). CDR3 sequence: CAWTTGTGGLETQYF. CDR3 in DNA: TGTGCCTGGACAACCGGGACAGGGGGTTTAGAGACCCAGTACTTC.

The chain recombines TRBV9 with TRBJ2-1; TRBD2 is a possible D gene (6 bases). The V end lost 4 bases, the J end lost 7 bases, and 21 bases lay between the germline ends. CDR1 SGDLS and CDR2 YYNGEE come from the germline V gene. This CDR3 is 16 amino acids long. Here the CDR3 DNA reads TGTGCCAGCAGCATGTCATTAAGAACTAGCCGGAATGAGCAGTTCTTC. This codes for CASSMSLRTSRNEQFF.

The gene calls are TRBV19 and TRBJ1-5; 9 nucleotides match TRBD1. Germline V lookup: CDR1 LNHDA, CDR2 SQIVND (reference sequence). This CDR3 has 14 amino acids. V was pared by 3 bases and J by 6 bases, with 3 bases of the junction left unmatched. The CDR3 protein is CASSIGTGSQPQHF. CDR3 coding DNA: TGTGCCAGTAGTATCGGGACAGGGAGTCAGCCCCAGCATTTT.

This chain links TRBV7-9 with TRBJ1-1; D possibly corresponds to TRBD1 (6 bases). CDR1 and CDR2 from the germline V gene are SEHNR and FQNEAQ (reference sequence). The CDR3 contains 15 residues. Trimming took 5 bases from V and 0 from J, leaving 13 bases between them. CDR3 DNA sequence: TGTGCCAGCAGCCTCTGGACAGTAATGAACACTGAAGCTTTCTTT. Translating gives CASSLWTVMNTEAFF.

The chain is built from TRBV30 and TRBJ1-3; 7 bases are a match to TRBD1. The V gene's germline CDR1 is GTSNPN and CDR2 SVGIG (reference sequence). CDR3 size: 14 residues. V was clipped by 2 bases and J by 0 bases; unmatched bases: 1. CDR3 region: CAWSTGDSGNTIYF. CDR3 coding DNA: TGTGCCTGGAGTACAGGGGACTCTGGAAACACCATATATTTT.

J is TRBJ2-3 and V is TRBV7-6; D call uncertain. V was shortened by 3 bases and J by 8 bases, with 6 bases between the two germline ends. CDR1 and CDR2 from the germline V gene are SGHVS and FNYEAQ. This CDR3 comprises 11 residues. The CDR3 DNA reads as TGTGCCAGCAGCTTTTCGAGTACGCAGTATTTT. Protein sequence: CASSFSSTQYF.

The chain is built from TRBV4-1 and TRBJ2-1; TRBD2 agrees at 7 bases. The germline V gene has CDR1 MGHRA and CDR2 YSYEKL. After removal of 6 bases from V and 3 bases from J, the junction contained 8 bases not matched to a gene. There are 15 residues in the CDR3. The DNA of the CDR3 is TGCGCCAGCAGGATCGGGTCTAGCGGCTACAATGAGCAGTTCTTC. Protein: CASRIGSSGYNEQFF.

The CDR3 sequence: CASSPGGKNIQYF. CDR3 nucleotides: TGTGCCAGCAGTCCCGGCGGCAAAAACATTCAGTACTTC. The J gene is TRBJ2-4, the V gene TRBV14; no clear D. The CDR3 covers 13 residues. Trimming cost V 6 bases and J 3 bases, with 9 bases left between them. In germline, CDR1 is SGHDN, CDR2 FVKESK.

J is TRBJ2-2 and V is TRBV7-9; TRBD1 matches at 7 bases. This CDR3 has 19 amino acids. J gave up 0 bases and V 5 bases, and 15 bases lay outside the gene matches. Germline V gene data show CDR1 as SEHNR and CDR2 as FQNEAQ (reference sequence). The CDR3 here is CASSPKGWFGTANTGELFF. In nucleotides, the CDR3 is TGTGCCAGCAGCCCTAAGGGTTGGTTCGGGACAGCGAACACCGGGGAGCTGTTTTTT. Drawing the rest from reference TRBV7-9 and TRBJ2-2, the complete variable domain is DTGVSQNPRHKITKRGQNVTFRCDPISEHNRLYWYRQTLGQGPEFLTYFQNEAQLEKSRLLSDRFSAERPKGSFSTLEIQRTEQGDSAMYLCASSPKGWFGTANTGELFFGEGSRLTVL.

This clone has just a few counts. The chain combines TRBV4-1 with TRBJ2-7; tentatively, D is TRBD2 (5 bases). The germline gives CDR1 MGHRA, CDR2 YSYEKL. V was clipped by 4 bases and J by 2 bases, with 15 bases between them. The CDR3 is made up of 15 amino acids. Written as DNA, the CDR3 is TGCGCCAGCAGCCCTTGGGAGACTCAGGCCTACGAGCAGTACTTC. It is translated as CASSPWETQAYEQYF.

J is TRBJ2-5 and V is TRBV5-6; possible D gene TRBD1, 5 bases. The V gene lost 1 base and the J gene lost 3 bases, with 10 bases spanning the gap. The germline V gene has CDR1 SGHDT and CDR2 YYEEEE. The CDR3 runs 14 residues. The CDR3 sequence is CASSLWQGEETQYF. The CDR3 DNA reads TGTGCCAGCAGCTTGTGGCAGGGTGAAGAGACCCAGTACTTC.

The CDR3 here is CASSLGSGQGVYEQYF. CDR3 nucleotide sequence: TGTGCCAGCAGCTTGGGGTCGGGACAGGGGGTTTACGAGCAGTACTTC. The chain joins TRBV5-4 to TRBJ2-7; 11 bases fit TRBD1. Germline V lookup: CDR1 SGHNT, CDR2 YYREEE (reference sequence). V was clipped by 0 bases and J by 4 bases; unmatched bases: 6. The CDR3 has 16 residues.